This T cell receptor beta chain appears in the sequencing data of a study of blood T cell repertoires in COVID-19 (dated by TCRdb to the early 2020s). With respect to the entire study: Samples covering the acute and convalescent phases of COVID-19 were provided by collaborators in the United States, Italy and Spain. The material from the prospective study consisted of cDNA or gDNA derived from T cells, B-cell-depleted T cells, or PBMCs. Subjects who had been exposed to COVID-19, were actively infected with it, or had recovered from it provided the deeply sampled blood TCRbeta repertoires that made up the dataset. The repertoires were released in a freely available public database intended as a resource for research on the immune response to SARS-CoV-2. The samples were drawn from two sources: the first 160 participants of the ongoing ImmuneRACE study, and approximately 1,300 subjects contributed by 6 global collaborators. A de-identified subject ID, COVID-19 status, age in years and sex were almost always included in the sample metadata. Where available, HLA class I and class II types were obtained from metadata supplied by the sample provider rather than from assay-based typing. The full study reports these points: Clinical and demographic metadata were provided uncurated, with the amount varying by source and participant.

V is shortened by 5 bases, J by 5 bases, and the region joining them spans 13 bases. The germline V gene encodes CDR1 SGHTA and CDR2 FQGTGA. The CDR3 goes from the cysteine to the phenylalanine over 14 residues. Left in the record is the CDR3 DNA by itself, 42 bases read in frame from the first base. Whole blood was collected in K2EDTA tubes by collaborating institutions according to the institutions' own protocols. For TCRbeta analysis, collaborators shipped samples in one of three forms: frozen whole blood, isolated PBMCs, or DNA extracted from either of those sample types. A remark on this clone: Its antigen is not yet known. The input lacks base qualities; no much larger clone sits a single base away.

The immunoSEQ Assay, a bias-controlled multiplex PCR, was used to amplify TCRbeta CDR3 regions from genomic DNA. The paper's processing steps were these. The number of nucleated cells in each sample was estimated from the amplification of reference gene primers within the assay. To quantify the absolute abundance of each unique TCRbeta CDR3 rearrangement, sequence reads were collapsed and filtered. For each sample, productive Simpson clonality was calculated as the square root of Simpson's diversity index over productive rearrangements. TCRdb carries this immuneACCESS record with in-frame sequences only. Its versions omit some clonotypes, under half of them owing to an unresolved V gene in the studies checked, with the rest unexplained. The V and J calls and clone size were taken over from that table, and D and trimming were inferred from the DNA. The sample table shows 95,000 to 150,000 clones, and roughly 77% are seen once. Together, the top ten hold roughly 17% of the sample.

This chain is built from TRBV7-3 and TRBJ2-1; the D gene assignment is ambiguous. The source is a man aged 55 to 70 with active or convalescent COVID-19. The sequencing sample was made of peripheral blood. The DNA sequence follows: TGTGCCAGCAGCCCGACGAGAGGAAACAATGAGCAGTTCTTC. This codes for CASSPTRGNNEQFF.